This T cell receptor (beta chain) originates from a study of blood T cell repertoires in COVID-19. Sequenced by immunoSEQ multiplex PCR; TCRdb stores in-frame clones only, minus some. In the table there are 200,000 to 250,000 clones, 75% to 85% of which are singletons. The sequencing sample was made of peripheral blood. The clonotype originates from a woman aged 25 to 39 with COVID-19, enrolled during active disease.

In nucleotides, the CDR3 is TGCGCCAGCAGCCAAGATAGCCCTTACGGGAGGTCATCTGGAAACCAAGAGACCCAGTACTTC. It is translated as CASSQDSPYGRSSGNQETQYF. This chain uses TRBV4-3 with TRBJ2-5, with TRBD2 identical over 7 bases. The germline CDR1 and CDR2 sequences are LGHNA and YSLEER. Unmatched junction bases numbered 19, after V lost 0 bases and J lost 0 bases. CDR3 size: 21 residues.